This record looks at one T cell receptor beta chain sequence and its context. CDR1 is LNHDA and CDR2 is SQIVND in the germline V gene (reference sequence). The CDR3 runs to 16 residues. Trimming shortened V by 8 bases and J by 6 bases, and 22 bases separated the two germline ends. The sample originates from a study of blood T cell repertoires in COVID-19. Produced via immunoSEQ multiplex PCR; TCRdb's table is partial and in-frame only. The sample includes some 110,000 clones, roughly four fifths of them seen just once. This clonotype was sampled from a man in his 70s with active or convalescent COVID-19. Sequencing was done on a sample of peripheral blood. The V call is TRBV19, the J call TRBJ2-2, with D tentatively TRBD2 (7 bases). CDR3 sequence (DNA): TGTGCCAGTTCTGTGGGGGGGGGCAAGTACCCCGGGGAGCTGTTTTTT. As protein: CASSVGGGKYPGELFF. The full variable domain, its missing parts supplied by reference TRBV19 and TRBJ2-2, is DGGITQSPKYLFRKEGQNVTLSCEQNLNHDAMYWYRQDPGQGLRLIYYSQIVNDFQKGDIAEGYSVSREKKESFPLTVTSAQKNPTAFYLCASSVGGGKYPGELFFGEGSRLTVL.